What follows are 18 T cell receptor beta chains derived from one specimen sequenced in a study of T-cell memory formation after mild COVID-19. Each CDR3 protein gets one entry after TCRdb re-called the 5' RACE reads with MiXCR. The sample includes hundreds of thousands of distinct CDR3 sequences, about 22% of them seen just once. Sequencing was done on a sample of PBMCs or a T cell subset sorted from them (not recorded which). These receptors all stem from an adult woman who had mild COVID-19 (a few samples of this study predate the infection). Cell type and time point are not known.

Ten or more counts support this clonotype. J is TRBJ2-5 and V is TRBV7-8, with D uncertain. Germline CDR1 reads SGHVS; CDR2 reads FQNEAQ. The germline V and J ends were trimmed by 2 bases and 2 bases, with 6 bases remaining between them. The length of the CDR3 is 13 residues. CDR3 DNA sequence: TGTGCCAGCAGCTTATACCAGCAAGAGACCCAGTACTTC. The encoded protein is CASSLYQQETQYF.

The chain uses TRBV4-3 and TRBJ2-5; 8 positions agree with TRBD1. Per the germline V gene, CDR1 is LGHNA and CDR2 is YSLEER. The CDR3 spans 14 residues. V lost 4 bases, J lost 5 bases, and 6 bases stayed unmatched. The CDR3 DNA sequence: TGCGCCAGCAGCCTGGACAGGGAAAGGGAGACCCAGTACTTC. Protein: CASSLDRERETQYF.

This clonotype came up a few times. This chain connects TRBV6-6 to TRBJ2-1; 10 bases fit TRBD1. Trimming removed 4 bases from V and 5 bases from J; junction bases left unmatched: 8. The length of the CDR3 is 16 residues. Germline V gene lookup returns CDR1 MNHNY and CDR2 SVGAGI (reference sequence). The CDR3 is CASSFTPGTGDNEQFF. As DNA, the CDR3 is TGTGCCAGCAGTTTTACCCCCGGGACAGGGGACAATGAGCAGTTCTTC.

J is TRBJ2-1 and V is TRBV9, with 8 bases that match TRBD1. The CDR3 is 20 amino acids. The V gene's germline CDR1 is SGDLS and CDR2 YYNGEE. Trimming at V came to 4 bases and at J to 6 bases, leaving 24 bases not matched to a gene. The CDR3 is CASSRPRGQGRNIRGNEQFF. The CDR3 region has the DNA TGTGCCAGCAGCCGACCCCGTGGACAGGGAAGAAACATTCGGGGCAATGAGCAGTTCTTC.

In its sample, this clonotype was seen a few times. CDR3 bases: TGTGCCAGCAGCTTACTTGGCGGGGGGCGCACAGATACGCAGTATTTT. It yields the protein CASSLLGGGRTDTQYF. The V and J genes are TRBV7-2 and TRBJ2-3; TRBD2 agrees at 8 bases. This CDR3 is built from 16 residues. The germline gives CDR1 SGHTA, CDR2 FQGNSA. V trimming: 2 bases; J trimming: 1 base; junction bases outside the gene matches: 5.

The chain has TRBV6-5 and TRBJ2-5; the D is unclear. This CDR3 contains 14 residues. The V end was cut by 0 bases, the J end by 0 bases, with 5 bases between. Germline V gene lookup returns CDR1 MNHEY and CDR2 SVGAGI. The CDR3 DNA reads as TGTGCCAGCAGTTACTCAGGGAACCAAGAGACCCAGTACTTC. This sequence encodes CASSYSGNQETQYF.

This chain uses TRBV11-2 with TRBJ2-7; D is unresolved. The CDR3 sequence is 12 residues long. Germline loops: CDR1 SGHAT, CDR2 FQNNGV. Trimming left V 5 bases short and J 2 bases short, with 7 bases between. CDR3 sequence reads: CASSNGAYEQYF. Written as DNA, the CDR3 is TGTGCCAGCAGCAATGGGGCCTACGAGCAGTACTTC. Complete variable domain (other parts from reference TRBV11-2 and TRBJ2-7): EAGVAQSPRYKIIEKRQSVAFWCNPISGHATLYWYQQILGQGPKLLIQFQNNGVVDDSQLPKDRFSAERLKGVDSTLKIQPAKLEDSAVYLCASSNGAYEQYFGPGTRLTVT.

In this sample, this clonotype turned up many times. This chain joins TRBV5-1 and TRBJ1-1, with a weak D call TRBD1 (6 bases). Germline lookup yields CDR1 SGHRS and CDR2 YFSETQ. The CDR3 loop spans 15 amino acids. Trimming took 0 bases from V and 4 from J, leaving 13 bases between them. DNA of the CDR3: TGCGCCAGCAGCTTGGCCGGGGAAGGGGGCACTGAAGCTTTCTTT. Its protein is CASSLAGEGGTEAFF.

This clonotype has ten or more counts. The gene calls are TRBV27 and TRBJ2-3; the D is unclear. The CDR3 contains 12 residues. Germline V gene data show CDR1 as MNHEY and CDR2 as SMNVEV (reference sequence). Trimming left V 7 bases short and J 0 bases short, with 5 bases between. Here the CDR3 reads CASTSSTDTQYF. In DNA form, the CDR3 reads TGTGCCAGCACATCCAGCACAGATACGCAGTATTTT.

CDR3 DNA: TGTGCCAGCAGCTTCCGGGCCCTCGGGACAGATACGCAGTATTTT. This sequence encodes CASSFRALGTDTQYF. V usage is TRBV13 and J usage is TRBJ2-3; no reliable D call. Germline loops: CDR1 PRHDT, CDR2 FYEKMQ (reference sequence). The CDR3 sequence is 15 residues long. With 3 bases removed from V and 3 bases from J, the gap between germline ends came to 13 bases.

The sample holds a few counts of this clonotype. The chain employs TRBV5-1 and TRBJ2-2; the match to TRBD2 covers 8 bases. Germline CDR1 is SGHRS and CDR2 is YFSETQ. Trimming cost V 4 bases and J 5 bases; bases outside gene matches: 7. The CDR3 runs to 15 residues. CDR3 DNA: TGCGCCAGCAGCCCGACTAGCGTGAAGACCGGGGAGCTGTTTTTT. This encodes CASSPTSVKTGELFF.

This clonotype showed up just a few times. The chain links TRBV2 to TRBJ2-1; tentatively, D is TRBD1 (6 bases). CDR3 length: 13 residues. Germline values: CDR1 SNHLY, CDR2 FYNNEI. Trimming left V 7 bases short and J 3 bases short, with 10 bases between. CDR3 protein: CASNRVDYNEQFF. CDR3 nucleotides: TGTGCCAGCAACAGGGTGGACTACAATGAGCAGTTCTTC.

The chain joins TRBV20-1 to TRBJ2-7; 9 bases match TRBD2. CDR3 length: 14 amino acids. CDR1 is DFQATT and CDR2 is SNEGSKA in the germline V gene (reference sequence). The V and J ends lost 5 bases and 0 bases, in that order; junction bases with no gene match: 5. The CDR3 sequence is CSALAGEDSYEQYF. Here the CDR3 DNA reads TGCAGTGCTTTAGCGGGGGAGGACTCCTACGAGCAGTACTTC.

This clonotype was found a few times. The V call is TRBV6-1, the J call TRBJ1-1; tentatively, D is TRBD1 (5 bases). Per the germline V gene, CDR1 is MNHNS and CDR2 is SASEGT. Deletions cut 4 bases from V and 5 bases from J, with 11 bases between. This CDR3 comprises 13 residues. The CDR3 protein is CASSVGEGTEAFF. DNA of the CDR3: TGTGCCAGCAGTGTGGGGGAAGGAACTGAAGCTTTCTTT.

This rearrangement joins TRBV20-1 to TRBJ2-5; 12 positions match TRBD2. CDR3 size: 14 residues. V lost 6 bases and J lost 5; bases outside the gene matches: 7. Germline V gene lookup returns CDR1 DFQATT and CDR2 SNEGSKA (reference sequence). CDR3 sequence: CSADLAGGRETQYF. Here the CDR3 DNA reads TGCAGTGCGGACCTAGCGGGGGGGCGCGAGACCCAGTACTTC.

This chain uses TRBV20-1 with TRBJ1-2; TRBD1 might be the D (5 bases). CDR3 length equals 13 residues. CDR1 is DFQATT, CDR2 SNEGSKA, per germline (reference sequence). The V end lost 3 bases, the J end lost 3 bases, and 11 bases lay between the germline ends. CDR3 bases: TGCAGTGCTAGTTCCGGGGGAGACTATGGCTACACCTTC. It specifies CSASSGGDYGYTF.

V gene TRBV7-3 combines with J gene TRBJ2-1; TRBD2 matches 8 bases. CDR1 is SGHTA and CDR2 is FQGTGA in the germline V gene. V lost 5 bases and J lost 4; bases outside the gene matches: 10. The CDR3 is 16 residues long. CDR3: CASSTNLGGGYNEQFF. The CDR3 DNA follows: TGTGCCAGCAGCACGAACCTTGGCGGGGGGTACAATGAGCAGTTCTTC.

There are a few counts of this clonotype. V is TRBV20-1 and J is TRBJ2-1; perhaps TRBD2 as D (6 bases). CDR3 size: 11 residues. The V gene lost 3 bases and the J gene lost 8 bases, with 8 bases spanning the gap. Germline V CDR1 and CDR2: DFQATT, SNEGSKA (reference sequence). In DNA form, the CDR3 reads TGCAGTGCTAGCGGGAGTGATGAGCAGTTCTTC. Protein product: CSASGSDEQFF.